What follows describes a single T cell receptor (beta chain). As yet, its antigen is unknown. One end of the junction is discordant with germline, which a read error may explain. This CDR3 has 17 residues. Germline V lookup: CDR1 LGHNA, CDR2 YNFKEQ. The sample is drawn from a study of metastatic and nonmetastatic thyroid tumors. Whole-study context: From malignant and benign thyroid patients, repertoires in blood and in tumor or nodule tissue were compared. Study-wide findings and caveats: In both blood and tumor samples, TCR beta diversity was reported significantly higher for malignant than benign nodules.

Each patient came to thyroid surgery without any prior treatment (of any kind). In the authors' workflow: Clinicopathological groups differed in CDR3, with these differences serving to build a distant-metastasis classifier for papillary thyroid cancer. TCRdb re-processed the PCR reads through MiXCR. The V and J calls follow TCRdb's processing rather than the paper's. The sample holds more than 40,000 clones; 28% are singletons and the top ten take more than 8%. Sequenced: blood. This rearrangement joins TRBV4-2 to TRBJ2-5, with 15 positions matching TRBD2. The clonotype originates from a male donor with papillary thyroid cancer or a benign thyroid nodule (not recorded which). Some clones in this sample may be carry-over from other donors' samples. CDR3 sequence reads: CPSSQDWTSGGAETQYF. The DNA of the CDR3 is TGTCCCAGCAGCCAAGATTGGACTAGCGGGGGGGCAGAGACCCAGTACTTC.